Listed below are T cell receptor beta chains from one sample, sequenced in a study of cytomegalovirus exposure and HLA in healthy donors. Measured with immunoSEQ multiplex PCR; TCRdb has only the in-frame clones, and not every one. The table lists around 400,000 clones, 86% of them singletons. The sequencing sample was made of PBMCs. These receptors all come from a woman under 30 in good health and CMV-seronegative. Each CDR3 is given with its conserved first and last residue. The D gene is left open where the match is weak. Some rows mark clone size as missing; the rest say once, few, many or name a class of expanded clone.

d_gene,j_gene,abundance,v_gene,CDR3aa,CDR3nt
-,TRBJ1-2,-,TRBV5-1,CASSLEGNIYGYTF,TGCGCCAGCAGCTTGGAGGGGAATATCTATGGCTACACCTTC
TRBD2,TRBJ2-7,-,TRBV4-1,CASSQDPLAGGGEQYF,TGCGCCAGCAGCCAAGATCCACTAGCGGGAGGAGGCGAGCAGTACTTC
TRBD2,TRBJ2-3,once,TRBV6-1,CASSVLSGEDTDTQYF,TGTGCCAGCAGTGTTCTTAGCGGGGAAGACACAGATACGCAGTATTTT
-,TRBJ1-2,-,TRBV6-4,CASSDSGVGALANYGYTF,TGTGCCAGCAGTGACTCCGGAGTTGGAGCATTAGCTAACTATGGCTACACCTTC
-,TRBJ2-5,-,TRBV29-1,CSSRDAGRETQYF,TGCAGCTCCCGCGATGCAGGGCGAGAGACCCAGTACTTC
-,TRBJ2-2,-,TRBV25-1,CASRSAAGGELFF,TGTGCCAGCAGGTCAGCGGCGGGCGGGGAGCTGTTTTTT
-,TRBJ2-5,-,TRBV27,CASSLRASEFQETQYF,TGTGCCAGCAGTTTAAGGGCTAGCGAGTTTCAAGAGACCCAGTACTTC
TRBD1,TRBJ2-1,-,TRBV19,CASSKQGANYNEQFF,TGTGCCAGTAGCAAGCAGGGGGCAAACTACAATGAGCAGTTCTTC
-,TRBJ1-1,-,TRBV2,CASSEKGVGRGPAEAFF,TGTGCCAGCAGTGAAAAGGGGGTCGGCAGGGGACCCGCTGAAGCTTTCTTT
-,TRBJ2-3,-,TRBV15,CATGPTTDTQYF,TGTGCCACCGGGCCAACTACAGATACGCAGTATTTT
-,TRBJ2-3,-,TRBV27,CASSHGQTDTQYF,TGTGCCAGCAGTCACGGACAGACAGATACGCAGTATTTT
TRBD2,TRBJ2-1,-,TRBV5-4,CASSLPRASGIDNEQFF,TGTGCCAGCAGCTTGCCCCGAGCTAGCGGGATTGACAATGAGCAGTTCTTC
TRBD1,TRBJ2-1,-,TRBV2,CASSGQGGHEQFF,TGTGCCAGCTCGGGACAGGGAGGTCATGAGCAGTTCTTC
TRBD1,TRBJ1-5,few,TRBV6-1,CASGGTGGKKPQHF,TGTGCCAGCGGGGGGACAGGGGGCAAGAAGCCCCAGCATTTT
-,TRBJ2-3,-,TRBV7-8,CASSPAPPRGSTDTQYF,TGTGCCAGCAGCCCGGCCCCCCCCAGGGGTAGCACAGATACGCAGTATTTT
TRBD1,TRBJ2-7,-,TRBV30,CAWDKTGWDEQYF,TGTGCCTGGGACAAGACAGGGTGGGACGAGCAGTACTTC
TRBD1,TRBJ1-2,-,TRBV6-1,CASIKDRGRYGYTF,TGTGCCAGCATTAAGGACAGGGGGCGGTATGGCTACACCTTC
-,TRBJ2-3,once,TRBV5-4,CASSLGMGRSTDTQYF,TGTGCCAGCAGCTTGGGGATGGGCAGAAGCACAGATACGCAGTATTTT
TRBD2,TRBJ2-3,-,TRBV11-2,CASSFQLAGGPNTQYF,TGTGCCAGCAGCTTCCAACTAGCGGGGGGGCCTAATACGCAGTATTTT
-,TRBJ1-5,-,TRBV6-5,CASSYGGNQPQHF,TGTGCCAGCAGTTACGGAGGGAATCAGCCCCAGCATTTT
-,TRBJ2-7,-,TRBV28,CASSLEATGSYEQYF,TGTGCCAGCAGTTTAGAGGCCACGGGCTCCTACGAGCAGTACTTC
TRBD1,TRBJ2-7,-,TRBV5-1,CASSLAFGDRAIEQYF,TGCGCCAGCAGCTTGGCTTTTGGGGACAGGGCGATCGAGCAGTACTTC
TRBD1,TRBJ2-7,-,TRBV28,CASTSWDRAGEQYF,TGTGCCAGCACCTCGTGGGACAGGGCAGGCGAGCAGTACTTC
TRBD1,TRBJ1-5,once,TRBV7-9,CASSLGDRGLGNQPQHF,TGTGCCAGCAGCTTAGGGGACAGGGGGCTTGGCAATCAGCCCCAGCATTTT
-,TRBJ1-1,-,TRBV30,CASSDRWNTEAFF,TGTGCCAGCTCGGACAGATGGAACACTGAAGCTTTCTTT
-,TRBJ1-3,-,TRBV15,CATSNSAGNTIYF,TGTGCCACCAGCAACTCGGCTGGAAACACCATATATTTT
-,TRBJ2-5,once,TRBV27,CARPFCERETQYF,TGTGCCCGGCCGTTTTGTGAGAGGGAGACCCAGTACTTC
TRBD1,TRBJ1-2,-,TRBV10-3,CAISGQGNGYTF,TGTGCCATCAGTGGACAGGGTAATGGCTACACCTTC
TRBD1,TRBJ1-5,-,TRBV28,CASSFSPYRGRIGYGNQPQHF,TGTGCCAGCAGTTTCAGTCCCTACAGGGGGCGGATCGGATATGGCAATCAGCCCCAGCATTTT
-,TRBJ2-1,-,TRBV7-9,CASSLEKGEGQFF,TGTGCCAGCAGCTTAGAGAAAGGAGAGGGGCAGTTCTTC
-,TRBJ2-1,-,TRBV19,CASSVVLGAEQFF,TGTGCCAGTAGTGTTGTACTTGGTGCTGAGCAGTTCTTC
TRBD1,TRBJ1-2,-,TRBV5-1,CASSLAGGANYGYTF,TGCGCCAGCAGCTTGGCAGGGGGAGCTAACTATGGCTACACCTTC
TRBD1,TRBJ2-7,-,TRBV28,CASSLKVGGQGTYEQYF,TGTGCCAGCAGTTTAAAAGTTGGGGGACAGGGGACCTACGAGCAGTACTTC
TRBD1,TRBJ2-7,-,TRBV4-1,CASSQIDRGRDEQYF,TGCGCCAGCAGTCAAATCGACAGGGGAAGGGACGAGCAGTACTTC
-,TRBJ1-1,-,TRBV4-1,CASRPQSGHRNTEAFF,TGCGCCAGCAGACCTCAATCCGGACACCGAAACACTGAAGCTTTCTTT
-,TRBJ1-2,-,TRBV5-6,CASSARYRQARLYGYTF,TGTGCCAGCAGCGCAAGGTATAGACAGGCCCGACTCTATGGCTACACCTTC
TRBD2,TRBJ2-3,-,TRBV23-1,CASSQSGGTSGSSASTDTQYF,TGCGCCAGCAGTCAATCGGGGGGGACTAGCGGGAGTTCGGCAAGCACAGATACGCAGTATTTT
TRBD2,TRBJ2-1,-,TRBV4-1,CASSQDTGGVEGNEQFF,TGCGCCAGCAGCCAAGATACCGGGGGGGTTGAGGGAAATGAGCAGTTCTTC
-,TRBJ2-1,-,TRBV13,CASSFGGSNEQFF,TGTGCCAGCAGCTTCGGTGGGAGCAATGAGCAGTTCTTC
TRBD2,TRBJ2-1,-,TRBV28,CASSLFSGVSYNEQFF,TGTGCCAGCAGTTTATTTAGCGGGGTGTCCTACAATGAGCAGTTCTTC
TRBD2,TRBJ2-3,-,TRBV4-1,CASSQDKGLAGAATDTQYF,TGCGCCAGCAGCCAAGATAAGGGACTAGCGGGGGCAGCCACAGATACGCAGTATTTT
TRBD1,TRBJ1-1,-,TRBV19,CASSAQGALAFF,TGTGCCAGTAGTGCACAGGGGGCGCTCGCTTTCTTT